This T cell receptor gamma chain was identified in a study of Vδ1+ human thymocytes. RNA was extracted from the cells and then reverse transcribed. Multiplex PCR used pooled V-gene forward primers and a constant-region reverse primer to amplify CDR3s. TCRdb made new clone calls on the multiplex PCR reads using CATT. This sample yields more than 35,000 gamma-chain clones, of which roughly 21% are seen a single time; about 1.8% belongs to the top ten. This CDR3 region has 17 residues. Germline loops: CDR1 EGSNGY, CDR2 YDSYNSKV. Losses at the gene ends were 0 bases for V and 0 bases for J; bases not matched to a gene: 11. To note about this clone: What it binds is unknown.

Thymocytes were sorted as CD3+ TCRVdelta1+ TCRVdelta2- after alphabeta T cell depletion. Findings and caveats of the study: Donors shared many TRG clonotypes but few TRD clonotypes. Thymic TRG and TRD repertoires appeared highly polyclonal, with Gaussian CDR3 length distributions. Bulk data may be misread because of unexpected Vdelta2 sequences. Despite high sort purity, about 20% of thymic T cell receptor delta sequences were Vdelta2.

Sequencing was carried out using Vdelta1+ gamma-delta thymocytes from the thymus. Subset noted: FACS-sorted CD3+ TCRalphabeta- TCRVdelta1+ TCRVdelta2- thymocytes. V and J are TRGV2 and TRGJ1 or TRGJ2. This receptor was identified in a girl less than two years old who had congenital heart surgery. The CDR3 protein is CATWDGVAGANYYKKLF. CDR3 in DNA: TGTGCCACCTGGGACGGGGTGGCGGGGGCGAATTATTATAAGAAACTCTTT.